The 3 T cell receptor beta chains below come from one sample, sequenced in a study of T cell clonality in common variable immunodeficiency (dated by TCRdb to between 2014 and 2017). Libraries were built with the immunoSEQ multiplex PCR assay. TCRdb limited this immuneACCESS table to in-frame rearrangements with V and J called. A share of clones is missing; checked studies link under half to unresolved V genes, and the rest is unexplained. There are approximately 44,000 clones in this sample, and none of them is a singleton. About 3% of the sample lies in the top ten. Sequencing was performed on peripheral blood mononuclear cells. These receptors all come from a person between 18 and 69 years old in good health.

The table lists this clone with many counts. The read ends 3 residues early relative to the CDR3; the germline J gene fills the gap. This chain links TRBV5-1 with TRBJ1-2; 9 bases are a match to TRBD1. Germline-derived CDR1 and CDR2 are SGHRS and YFSETQ. The CDR3 extends over 15 amino acids. After removal of 4 bases from V and 4 bases from J, the junction contained 8 bases not matched to a gene. The CDR3 reads CASSPPGQGGYGYTF. The sequenced CDR3 bases are TGCGCCAGCAGCCCTCCGGGACAGGGTGGCTATGGC. Filled out from reference TRBV5-1 and TRBJ1-2, the complete variable domain reads KAGVTQTPRYLIKTRGQQVTLSCSPISGHRSVSWYQQTPGQGLQFLFEYFSETQRNKGNFPGRFSGRQFSNSRSEMNVSTLELGDSALYLCASSPPGQGGYGYTFGSGTRLTVV.

This clone has at least ten counts. CDR3 amino acids: CAISERQNNYGYTF. The sequenced part of the CDR3 DNA is TGTGCCATCAGTGAACGACAGAACAACTATGGC. V and J are TRBV10-3 and TRBJ1-2, with a weak D call TRBD1 (5 bases). The read ends 3 residues shy of where the CDR3 ends; the end is completed using the germline J gene. Germline CDR1 is ENHRY and CDR2 is SYGVKD. V was trimmed by 3 bases and J by 2 bases, leaving 10 bases between them. The CDR3 has 14 amino acids.

This clone was detected many times. The read finishes 3 residues shy of the CDR3 end, and the germline J gene is used to complete it. This chain joins TRBV20-1 and TRBJ2-5; no definite D call. CDR1 is DFQATT, CDR2 SNEGSKA, per germline (reference sequence). Trimming shortened V by 5 bases and J by 2 bases, and 9 bases separated the two germline ends. The CDR3 loop spans 12 amino acids. Incomplete CDR3 DNA: TGCAGTGCTCCAACAGATCAAGAGACC. Translating it yields CSAPTDQET. The entire CDR3 sequence reads CSAPTDQETQYF.